A single sample gave rise to the 24 T cell receptor beta chains below, sequenced in a study of blood T cell repertoires in COVID-19. Measured with immunoSEQ multiplex PCR; TCRdb has only the in-frame clones, and not every one. Among fewer than 35,000 clones listed, around 87% were seen once. Sequenced material: peripheral blood. The receptors were sampled from a human donor in a cohort sampled during active COVID-19. The donor label of this sample is uncertain.

A remark on this clone: The same CDR3 arises from other DNA sequences in this sample as well. J is TRBJ1-3 and V is TRBV6-1, with a tentative D call TRBD1 (5 bases). The V end was cut by 1 base, the J end by 0 bases, with 7 bases between. The CDR3 is 15 residues long. The germline gives CDR1 MNHNS, CDR2 SASEGT. In nucleotides, the CDR3 is TGTGCCAGCAGTGAAGACAGGAACTCTGGAAACACCATATATTTT. This translates into CASSEDRNSGNTIYF.

This clone has a single count. This chain joins TRBV4-3 and TRBJ1-1, with D unclear. The CDR3 runs 13 residues. Germline values: CDR1 LGHNA, CDR2 YSLEER. Trimming cost V 2 bases and J 1 base, with 5 bases left between them. CDR3: CASSQTQNTEAFF. DNA for the CDR3: TGCGCCAGCAGCCAAACACAGAACACTGAAGCTTTCTTT.

The J gene is TRBJ1-1, the V gene TRBV15, with 8 bases fitting TRBD1. V dropped 1 base and J dropped 10; count of bases not matched to a gene: 5. The CDR3 contains 13 residues. Germline CDR1 reads LNHNV; CDR2 reads YYDKDF (reference sequence). In nucleotides, the CDR3 is TGTGCCACCAGCAGAGTCGCCACAGGGGGAGCTTTCTTT. Translated, it gives CATSRVATGGAFF.

V is TRBV7-9 and J is TRBJ1-3; TRBD1 might be the D (5 bases). With 5 bases removed from V and 0 bases from J, the gap between germline ends came to 14 bases. Germline V lookup: CDR1 SEHNR, CDR2 FQNEAQ (reference sequence). CDR3 length: 16 residues. Here the CDR3 reads CASSPPDRDSGNTIYF. The CDR3 bases are TGTGCCAGCAGCCCCCCTGACAGAGACTCTGGAAACACCATATATTTT.

V usage is TRBV15 and J usage is TRBJ2-3; D may be TRBD1 (6 bases). CDR1 is LNHNV, CDR2 YYDKDF, per germline (reference sequence). Trimming cost V 5 bases and J 0 bases, with 12 bases left between them. The CDR3 contains 15 residues. The CDR3 DNA reads TGTGCCACCAGCGCCCGGACAGCTAGCACAGATACGCAGTATTTT. Protein product: CATSARTASTDTQYF.

This clone was counted once. The chain uses TRBV19 and TRBJ2-5; 8 bases map to TRBD1. The ends lost 9 bases at V and 6 bases at J; junction bases unmatched: 12. The CDR3 consists of 14 residues. Per germline, CDR1 LNHDA and CDR2 SQIVND (reference sequence). CDR3 nucleotides: TGTGCCAGCAAAGCCGGACAGGGTGGACAGACCCAGTACTTC. Its translation: CASKAGQGGQTQYF. Filled out from reference TRBV19 and TRBJ2-5, the complete variable domain reads DGGITQSPKYLFRKEGQNVTLSCEQNLNHDAMYWYRQDPGQGLRLIYYSQIVNDFQKGDIAEGYSVSREKKESFPLTVTSAQKNPTAFYLCASKAGQGGQTQYFGPGTRLLVL.

This chain connects TRBV21-1 to TRBJ1-4; the D call TRBD1 from the table was never checked on the DNA. TRBV21-1 is a pseudogene. The CDR3 is 15 residues long. The chain's CDR3 is CASSFHREQNEKLFF. CDR3 in DNA: TGTGCCAGCAGCTTCCACAGGGAGCAGAATGAAAAACTGTTTTTT.

Points on this clone: A read error may produce the germline difference seen at one junction end. The chain carries TRBV5-1 and TRBJ2-5, with D possibly being TRBD1 (5 bases). The CDR3 extends over 14 amino acids. The germline V gene encodes CDR1 SGHRS and CDR2 YFSETQ. CDR3 region: CASSLGNQGETQYF. CDR3 coding DNA: TGCGCCAGCAGTTTGGGGAACCAGGGAGAGACCCAGTACTTC.

The V gene is TRBV19, the J gene TRBJ1-1; 8 positions match TRBD1. CDR3 length: 19 amino acids. J was trimmed by 3 bases and V by 2 bases; bases with no gene match: 17. The germline V gene has CDR1 LNHDA and CDR2 SQIVND (reference sequence). The CDR3 DNA is TGTGCCAGTAGTATACTAACCGGGACAGGTATCTTCGGGTACACTGAAGCTTTCTTT. This encodes CASSILTGTGIFGYTEAFF.

The chain is built from TRBV7-8 and TRBJ2-7; 7 nucleotides align to TRBD1. Trimming took 4 bases from V and 4 from J; bases not matched to a gene: 7. Germline-derived CDR1 and CDR2 are SGHVS and FQNEAQ. The CDR3 loop spans 14 amino acids. CDR3 residues: CASSSRQGPYEQYF. The CDR3 DNA reads TGTGCCAGCAGCTCCCGACAGGGACCATACGAGCAGTACTTC.

The sample holds one count of this clone. The chain joins TRBV5-1 to TRBJ2-7, with 9 nucleotides matching TRBD2. Looked up from germline, CDR1 is SGHRS and CDR2 is YFSETQ. The CDR3 is 14 amino acids. The V and J ends lost 4 bases and 4 bases, in that order; junction bases with no gene match: 6. CDR3 residues: CASSISGGKYEQYF. In nucleotides, the CDR3 is TGCGCCAGCAGCATCAGCGGGGGGAAATACGAGCAGTACTTC.

This chain links TRBV6-5 with TRBJ1-1; possible D gene TRBD1, 5 bases. The CDR3 has 14 amino acids. V was clipped by 6 bases and J by 3 bases, with 14 bases between them. Germline-derived CDR1 and CDR2 are MNHEY and SVGAGI. The CDR3 loop reads CASSLPRGDTEAFF. The CDR3 bases are TGTGCCAGCAGCCTCCCCCGGGGGGACACTGAAGCTTTCTTT.

The chain has TRBV13 and TRBJ1-1, with D maybe TRBD1 (6 bases). Germline CDR1 reads PRHDT; CDR2 reads FYEKMQ (reference sequence). V lost 5 bases, J lost 7 bases, and 14 bases lay in between. This CDR3 region has 13 residues. CDR3 region: CASSPRTAVEAFF. The CDR3 DNA follows: TGTGCCAGCAGCCCGCGGACAGCGGTTGAAGCTTTCTTT.

The chain recombines TRBV5-6 with TRBJ1-5; D unclear. The V gene lost 1 base and the J gene lost 2 bases, with 7 bases spanning the gap. Germline V gives CDR1 SGHDT, CDR2 YYEEEE. CDR3 length equals 14 residues. The CDR3: CASSLLGGNQPQHF. In DNA, the CDR3 is TGTGCCAGCAGCTTGTTAGGAGGCAATCAGCCCCAGCATTTT.

This chain links TRBV6-6 with TRBJ1-1, with a weak D call TRBD1 (6 bases). There are 13 residues in the CDR3. Per germline, CDR1 MNHNY and CDR2 SVGAGI (reference sequence). Trimming left V 7 bases short and J 10 bases short, with 19 bases between. DNA of the CDR3: TGTGCCAGCACTGAGCCCCAATTCAGGGGAGCTTTCTTT. Protein: CASTEPQFRGAFF.

V usage is TRBV18 and J usage is TRBJ2-3, with D possibly matching TRBD2 (6 bases). The V end was cut by 0 bases, the J end by 2 bases, with 12 bases between. In germline, CDR1 is KGHSH, CDR2 LQKENI. The CDR3 spans 16 residues. CDR3 nucleotide sequence: TGTGCCAGCTCACCACCGGCGGGGTCCTACACAGATACGCAGTATTTT. This translates into CASSPPAGSYTDTQYF. The variable domain in full, completed from reference TRBV18 and TRBJ2-3, reads NAGVMQNPRHLVRRRGQEARLRCSPMKGHSHVYWYRQLPEEGLKFMVYLQKENIIDESGMPKERFSAEFPKEGPSILRIQQVVRGDSAAYFCASSPPAGSYTDTQYFGPGTRLTVL.

The chain combines TRBV7-2 with TRBJ1-1, with 8 bases matching TRBD1. Germline CDR1 is SGHTA and CDR2 is FQGNSA. This CDR3 has 13 amino acids. V lost 5 bases to trimming and J lost 4 bases; unmatched junction nucleotides: 3. In DNA form, the CDR3 reads TGTGCCAGCAGCAGAGACAGGGGCACTGAAGCTTTCTTT. Translation: CASSRDRGTEAFF.

The V gene is TRBV3-1 (or the pseudogene TRBV3-2), the J gene TRBJ1-3; D may be TRBD1 (6 bases). Germline V gives CDR1 LGHDT, CDR2 YNNKEL (reference sequence). This CDR3 contains 16 residues. Deletions cut 3 bases from V and 0 bases from J, with 12 bases between. The CDR3 protein is CASSHNRVGSGNTIYF. The CDR3 DNA reads as TGTGCCAGCAGCCACAACAGGGTTGGCTCTGGAAACACCATATATTTT.

The chain links TRBV7-2 to TRBJ2-5, with D tentatively TRBD2 (5 bases). The length of the CDR3 is 13 residues. Trimming took off 7 bases at V and 5 bases at J, with 14 bases between the two ends. CDR1 is SGHTA, CDR2 FQGNSA, per germline. CDR3 residues: CASTSGSAETQYF. CDR3 DNA sequence: TGTGCCAGCACCTCGGGGAGTGCGGAGACCCAGTACTTC.

V usage is TRBV5-6 and J usage is TRBJ1-5; TRBD1 might be the D (6 bases). Trimming pared 1 base from V and 3 bases from J, leaving 14 bases between. The germline CDR1 and CDR2 sequences are SGHDT and YYEEEE. The CDR3 spans 16 residues. CDR3 DNA: TGTGCCAGCAGCTTGCAATTATCAGGGGACAATCAGCCCCAGCATTTT. Amino acids: CASSLQLSGDNQPQHF.

This clone was detected only once. The genes are TRBV2 and TRBJ2-4; D gene unclear. The length of the CDR3 is 14 residues. Germline V gene sequence: CDR1 SNHLY, CDR2 FYNNEI. Trimming took 0 bases from V and 3 from J, leaving 6 bases between them. The CDR3 DNA reads as TGTGCCAGCAGTGAAGCTAGCCTCAAAAACATTCAGTACTTC. It specifies CASSEASLKNIQYF.

This rearrangement joins TRBV6-2 or TRBV6-3 to TRBJ1-5; D is undetermined. CDR3 size: 16 residues. The V end was cut by 6 bases, the J end by 0 bases, with 15 bases between. Germline V gives CDR1 MNHEY, CDR2 SVGEGT. CDR3 in DNA: TGTGCCAGCAGCCCCCAAGACACCAATAGCAATCAGCCCCAGCATTTT. Its protein product is CASSPQDTNSNQPQHF.

This clone was seen a single time. The chain combines TRBV7-9 with TRBJ1-2, with D perhaps TRBD1 (6 bases). The V gene lost 1 base and the J gene lost 0 bases, with 9 bases spanning the gap. Germline CDR1 is SEHNR and CDR2 is FQNEAQ (reference sequence). This CDR3 has 15 amino acids. The CDR3 nucleotides read TGTGCCAGCAGCTTAGAGCACAGGGCTAACTATGGCTACACCTTC. Its protein product is CASSLEHRANYGYTF.

V is TRBV11-3 and J is TRBJ2-3; tentative D call: TRBD2 (6 bases). The CDR3 is made up of 16 amino acids. Trimming pared 1 base from V and 0 bases from J, leaving 11 bases between. The germline gives CDR1 SGHNT, CDR2 YENEEA. Here the CDR3 reads CASSLGAGRSTDTQYF. The CDR3, as DNA: TGTGCCAGCAGCTTAGGCGCGGGGCGGAGCACAGATACGCAGTATTTT. The complete variable domain, with remaining parts taken from reference TRBV11-3 and TRBJ2-3, reads EAGVVQSPRYKIIEKKQPVAFWCNPISGHNTLYWYLQNLGQGPELLIRYENEEAVDDSQLPKDRFSAERLKGVDSTLKIQPAELGDSAVYLCASSLGAGRSTDTQYFGPGTRLTVL.